This passage covers 10 T cell receptor beta chains from one sample sequenced in a study of T cells in localized non-small cell lung cancer. Assay used: immunoSEQ multiplex PCR; TCRdb lists only in-frame clones, some missing. The data show tens of thousands of clones, with approximately 92% seen just once and around 7% held by the top ten. Material: peripheral blood, obtained before any cancer treatment. These receptors were collected from a female donor over 55 with stage I lung adenocarcinoma.

CDR3 in DNA: TGTGCCAGCAGCCCGGGCCCCGGTCTAGATACGCAGTATTTT. The encoded protein is CASSPGPGLDTQYF. The chain links TRBV13 to TRBJ2-3; D remains ambiguous. The CDR3 covers 14 residues. Germline CDR1 PRHDT, CDR2 FYEKMQ (reference sequence). V was cut by 5 bases and J by 5 bases, with 14 bases left in between.

V gene TRBV5-6 combines with J gene TRBJ2-7; TRBD1 agrees at 9 bases. Germline CDR1 and CDR2: SGHDT and YYEEEE. CDR3 length: 14 residues. V was pared by 0 bases and J by 4 bases, with 2 bases of the junction left unmatched. DNA for the CDR3: TGTGCCAGCAGCTTGGTAGGACAGGGGTACGAGCAGTACTTC. Amino acid sequence: CASSLVGQGYEQYF.

J is TRBJ1-2 and V is TRBV5-1; 7 bases match TRBD1. This CDR3 has 16 residues. V lost 2 bases and J lost 3; bases outside the gene matches: 10. CDR1 and CDR2 (germline): SGHRS, YFSETQ. In DNA, the CDR3 is TGCGCCAGCAGCTTAACTACAGGGGTTGGGGACTATGGCTACACCTTC. Its translation is CASSLTTGVGDYGYTF.

CDR3 loop: CASSLEYPPTDTQYF. CDR3 sequence (DNA): TGCGCCAGCAGCTTGGAATACCCCCCGACAGATACGCAGTATTTT. V is TRBV5-1 and J is TRBJ2-3; D gene ambiguous. Germline V gives CDR1 SGHRS, CDR2 YFSETQ. V was pared by 0 bases and J by 3 bases, with 11 bases between. CDR3 size: 15 residues.

This sequence joins TRBV6-5 and TRBJ1-5; 7 nucleotides align to TRBD1. J lost 7 bases, V lost 6 bases, and 6 bases had no gene match. The CDR3 has 13 amino acids. Germline-derived CDR1 and CDR2 are MNHEY and SVGAGI. CDR3 coding DNA: TGTGCCAGCAGCTTGGGACAGTCCCAGCCCCAGCATTTT. Translation: CASSLGQSQPQHF.

This clone has a single count. The chain joins TRBV28 to TRBJ1-2; 7 nucleotides align to TRBD1. The V gene's germline CDR1 is MDHEN and CDR2 SYDVKM. The V gene end was trimmed by 3 bases and the J gene end by 7 bases; junction bases not matched to a gene: 14. CDR3 size: 16 residues. The chain's CDR3 is CASSFRGTGAVRGYTF. The CDR3 DNA reads as TGTGCCAGCAGTTTCCGAGGAACAGGGGCCGTTCGTGGCTACACCTTC.

The chain is built from TRBV6-1 and TRBJ2-7; D remains unclear. Germline CDR1 reads MNHNS; CDR2 reads SASEGT. Trimming left V 6 bases short and J 7 bases short, with 10 bases between. The CDR3 covers 11 residues. The CDR3: CASRGMGEQYV. The DNA for the CDR3 is TGTGCCAGCAGGGGAATGGGGGAGCAGTACGTC.

The sample holds one count of this clone. The gene calls are TRBV18 and TRBJ2-7; TRBD2 aligns across 11 bases. Germline CDR1 and CDR2: KGHSH and LQKENI. The CDR3 is 15 residues long. Unmatched junction bases numbered 4, after V lost 4 bases and J lost 2 bases. Written as DNA, the CDR3 is TGTGCCAGCTCACGGGGGACTAGCGGTGCCTACGAGCAGTACGTC. This gives the protein CASSRGTSGAYEQYV.

This clone has more than one count but fewer than ten. V usage is TRBV5-4 and J usage is TRBJ1-6; a weak D match, TRBD1 (5 bases). V was trimmed by 3 bases and J by 4 bases, leaving 8 bases between them. CDR1 and CDR2 (germline): SGHNT, YYREEE (reference sequence). The CDR3 contains 14 residues. The CDR3 reads CASSSQGYNSPLHF. DNA of the CDR3: TGTGCCAGCAGCTCGCAGGGATATAATTCACCCCTCCACTTT.

The chain links TRBV7-9 to TRBJ1-2; 7 positions match TRBD1. The germline CDR1 and CDR2 sequences are SEHNR and FQNEAQ (reference sequence). The CDR3 contains 16 residues. The V and J ends lost 5 bases and 4 bases, in that order; junction bases with no gene match: 13. This CDR3 reads CASSPTGGGVTYGYTF. CDR3 DNA: TGTGCCAGCAGCCCAACGGGAGGGGGCGTAACCTATGGCTACACCTTC.